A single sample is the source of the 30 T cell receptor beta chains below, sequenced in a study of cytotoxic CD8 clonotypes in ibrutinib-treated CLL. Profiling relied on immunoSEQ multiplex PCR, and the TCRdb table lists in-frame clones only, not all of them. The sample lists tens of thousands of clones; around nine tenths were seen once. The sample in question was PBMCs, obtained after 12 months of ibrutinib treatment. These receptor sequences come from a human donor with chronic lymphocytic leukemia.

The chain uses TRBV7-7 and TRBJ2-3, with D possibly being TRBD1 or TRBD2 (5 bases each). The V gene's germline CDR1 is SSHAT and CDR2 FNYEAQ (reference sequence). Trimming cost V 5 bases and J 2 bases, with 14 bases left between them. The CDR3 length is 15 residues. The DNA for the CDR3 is TGTGCCAGCAGCCATACACGGGACCCCACAGATACGCAGTATTTT. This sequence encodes CASSHTRDPTDTQYF.

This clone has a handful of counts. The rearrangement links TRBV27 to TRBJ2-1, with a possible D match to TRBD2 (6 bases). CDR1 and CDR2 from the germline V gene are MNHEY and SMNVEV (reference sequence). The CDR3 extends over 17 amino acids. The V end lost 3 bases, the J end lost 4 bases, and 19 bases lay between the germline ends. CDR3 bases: TGTGCCAGCAGTTTCCAGGGCCGTGGCGGGGCATACAATGAGCAGTTCTTC. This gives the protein CASSFQGRGGAYNEQFF.

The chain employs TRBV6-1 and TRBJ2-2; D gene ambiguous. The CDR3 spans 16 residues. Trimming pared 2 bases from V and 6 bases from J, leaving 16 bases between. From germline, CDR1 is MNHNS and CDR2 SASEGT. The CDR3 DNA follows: TGTGCCAGCAGTGAACGTAGGGTAATATTCCCCGGGGAGCTGTTTTTT. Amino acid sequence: CASSERRVIFPGELFF.

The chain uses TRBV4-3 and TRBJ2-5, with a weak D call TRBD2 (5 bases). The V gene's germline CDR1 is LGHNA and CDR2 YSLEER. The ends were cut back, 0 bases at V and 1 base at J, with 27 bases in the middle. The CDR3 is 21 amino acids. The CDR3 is CASSQEYRRVLASPFQETQYF. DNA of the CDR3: TGCGCCAGCAGCCAAGAGTATCGACGGGTTCTGGCTAGCCCTTTCCAAGAGACCCAGTACTTC.

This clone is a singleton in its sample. CDR3 coding DNA: TGTGCCAGCTCACCCCTCCGGGACAGGGCTGGAGCTAACTATGGCTACACCTTC. Encoded protein: CASSPLRDRAGANYGYTF. J is TRBJ1-2 and V is TRBV18; 9 bases fit TRBD1. Germline trimming cut 3 bases from V and 0 bases from J; bases unmatched to any gene: 11. The CDR3 loop spans 18 amino acids. Germline CDR1 is KGHSH and CDR2 is LQKENI.

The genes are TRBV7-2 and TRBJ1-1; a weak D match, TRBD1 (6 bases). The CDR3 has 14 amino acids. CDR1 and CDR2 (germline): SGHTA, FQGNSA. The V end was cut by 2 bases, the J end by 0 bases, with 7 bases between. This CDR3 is CASSLKGVNTEAFF. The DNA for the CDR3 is TGTGCCAGCAGCTTAAAGGGGGTGAACACTGAAGCTTTCTTT. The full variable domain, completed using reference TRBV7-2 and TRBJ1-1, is GAGVSQSPSNKVTEKGKDVELRCDPISGHTALYWYRQSLGQGLEFLIYFQGNSAPDKSGLPSDRFSAERTGGSVSTLTIQRTQQEDSAVYLCASSLKGVNTEAFFGQGTRLTVV.

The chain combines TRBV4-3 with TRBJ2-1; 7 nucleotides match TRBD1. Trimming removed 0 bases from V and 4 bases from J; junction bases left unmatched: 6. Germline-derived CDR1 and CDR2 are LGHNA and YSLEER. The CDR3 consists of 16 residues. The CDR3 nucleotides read TGCGCCAGCAGCCAAGACCCGGGACAGACTTACAATGAGCAGTTCTTC. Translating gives CASSQDPGQTYNEQFF.

The CDR3 here is CASSLAVGSYEQFF. In DNA, the CDR3 is TGTGCCAGCAGCTTAGCGGTCGGTAGCTATGAGCAGTTCTTC. This chain links TRBV7-9 with TRBJ2-1; D unresolved. CDR1 and CDR2 from the germline V gene are SEHNR and FQNEAQ (reference sequence). The CDR3 has 14 residues. V was clipped by 0 bases and J by 8 bases, with 11 bases between them.

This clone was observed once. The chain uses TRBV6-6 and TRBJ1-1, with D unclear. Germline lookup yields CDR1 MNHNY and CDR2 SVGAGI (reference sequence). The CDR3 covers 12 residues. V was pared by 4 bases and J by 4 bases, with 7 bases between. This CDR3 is CASSFTSTEAFF. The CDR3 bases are TGTGCCAGCAGTTTTACATCCACTGAAGCTTTCTTT.

This CDR3 is CASSVVTGLNTEAFF. The CDR3, as DNA: TGTGCCAGCAGCGTCGTGACAGGGCTGAACACTGAAGCTTTCTTT. V and J are TRBV9 and TRBJ1-1; TRBD1 agrees at 7 bases. The CDR3 covers 15 residues. CDR1 is SGDLS, CDR2 YYNGEE, per germline. Trimming removed 2 bases from V and 0 bases from J; junction bases left unmatched: 4. The full variable domain, in which reference TRBV9 and TRBJ1-1 provide the parts outside the CDR3, is DSGVTQTPKHLITATGQRVTLRCSPRSGDLSVYWYQQSLDQGLQFLIQYYNGEERAKGNILERFSAQQFPDLHSELNLSSLELGDSALYFCASSVVTGLNTEAFFGQGTRLTVV.

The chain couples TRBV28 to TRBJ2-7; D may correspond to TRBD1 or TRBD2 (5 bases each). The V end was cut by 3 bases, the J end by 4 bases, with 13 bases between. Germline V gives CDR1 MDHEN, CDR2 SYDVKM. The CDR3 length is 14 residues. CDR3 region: CASSFTGLGYEQYF. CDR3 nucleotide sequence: TGTGCCAGCAGTTTCACGGGGCTGGGTTACGAGCAGTACTTC.

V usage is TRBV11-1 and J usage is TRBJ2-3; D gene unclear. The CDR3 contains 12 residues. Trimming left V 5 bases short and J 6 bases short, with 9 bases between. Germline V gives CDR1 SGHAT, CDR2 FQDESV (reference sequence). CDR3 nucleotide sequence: TGTGCCAGCAGCAGATTCGGGGATACGCAGTATTTT. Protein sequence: CASSRFGDTQYF.

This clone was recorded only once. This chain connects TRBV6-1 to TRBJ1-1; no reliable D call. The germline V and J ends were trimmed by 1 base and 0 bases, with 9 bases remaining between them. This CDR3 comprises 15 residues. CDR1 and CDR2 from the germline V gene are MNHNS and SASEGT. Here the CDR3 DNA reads TGTGCCAGCAGTGAAGGCAGGTATATGAACACTGAAGCTTTCTTT. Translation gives CASSEGRYMNTEAFF.

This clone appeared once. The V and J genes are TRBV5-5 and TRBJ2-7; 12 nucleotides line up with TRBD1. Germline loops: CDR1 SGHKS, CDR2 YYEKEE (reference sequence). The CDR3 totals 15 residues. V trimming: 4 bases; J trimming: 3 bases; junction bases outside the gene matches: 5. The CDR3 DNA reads TGTGCCAGCAGCCAAGGGACAGGGGGCTTCTACGAGCAGTACTTC. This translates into CASSQGTGGFYEQYF.

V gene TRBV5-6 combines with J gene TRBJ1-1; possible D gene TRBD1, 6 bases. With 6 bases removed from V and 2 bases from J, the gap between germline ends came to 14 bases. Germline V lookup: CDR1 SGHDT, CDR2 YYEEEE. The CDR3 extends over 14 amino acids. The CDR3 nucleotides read TGTGCCAGCATCAAGACAGGAGTTAACACTGAAGCTTTCTTT. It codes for CASIKTGVNTEAFF.

The CDR3 coding sequence is TGTGCCAGCAGCGCACAGAACTCTGGGGCCAACGTCCTGACTTTC. Its protein is CASSAQNSGANVLTF. This chain links TRBV7-3 with TRBJ2-6; no reliable D call. Per germline, CDR1 SGHTA and CDR2 FQGTGA. This CDR3 region has 15 residues. V was trimmed by 5 bases and J by 0 bases, leaving 8 bases between them.

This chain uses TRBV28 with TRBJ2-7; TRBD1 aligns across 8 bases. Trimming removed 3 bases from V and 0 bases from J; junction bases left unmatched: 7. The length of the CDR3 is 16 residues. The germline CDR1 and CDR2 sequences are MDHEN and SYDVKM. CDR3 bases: TGTGCCAGCAGTTTCCCGCGGACAGGGATCTCCTACGAGCAGTACTTC. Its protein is CASSFPRTGISYEQYF.

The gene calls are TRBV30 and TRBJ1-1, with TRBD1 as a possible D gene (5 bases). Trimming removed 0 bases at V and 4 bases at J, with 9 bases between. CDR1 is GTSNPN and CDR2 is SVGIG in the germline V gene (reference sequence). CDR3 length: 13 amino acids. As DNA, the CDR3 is TGTGCCTGGAGTGTAAGGGGATTCACTGAAGCTTTCTTT. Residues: CAWSVRGFTEAFF.

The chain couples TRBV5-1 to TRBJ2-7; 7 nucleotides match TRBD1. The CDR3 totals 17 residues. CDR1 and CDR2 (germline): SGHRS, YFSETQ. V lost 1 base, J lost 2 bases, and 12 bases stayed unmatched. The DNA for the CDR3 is TGCGCCAGCAGCTTGTTTGACAGGGAACGACATACCTACGAGCAGTACTTC. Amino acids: CASSLFDRERHTYEQYF.

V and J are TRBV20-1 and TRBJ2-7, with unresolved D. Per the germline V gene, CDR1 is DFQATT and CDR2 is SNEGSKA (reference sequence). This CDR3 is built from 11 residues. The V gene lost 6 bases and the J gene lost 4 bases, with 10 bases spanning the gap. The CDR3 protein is CSASGGYEQYF. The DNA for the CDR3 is TGCAGTGCAAGTGGCGGTTACGAGCAGTACTTC.

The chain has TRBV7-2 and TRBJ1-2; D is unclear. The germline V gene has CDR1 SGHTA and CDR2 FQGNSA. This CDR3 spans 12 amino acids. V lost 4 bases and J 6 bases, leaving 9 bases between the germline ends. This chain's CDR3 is CASSSRRDGYTF. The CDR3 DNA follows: TGTGCCAGCAGCTCCCGTCGTGATGGCTACACCTTC.

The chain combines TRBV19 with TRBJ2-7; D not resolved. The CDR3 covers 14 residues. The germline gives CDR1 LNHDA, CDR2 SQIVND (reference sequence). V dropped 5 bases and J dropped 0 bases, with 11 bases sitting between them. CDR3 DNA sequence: TGTGCCAGTAGTCAAAACATGGTCTCCTACGAGCAGTACTTC. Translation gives CASSQNMVSYEQYF.

The CDR3 region has the DNA TGCGCCAGCAGCTTGAGAGGTTGGGAGACCCAGTACTTC. It codes for CASSLRGWETQYF. V gene TRBV5-1 combines with J gene TRBJ2-5; unclear D gene. The germline CDR1 and CDR2 sequences are SGHRS and YFSETQ. Trimming removed 1 base at V and 5 bases at J, with 9 bases between. CDR3 length: 13 amino acids.

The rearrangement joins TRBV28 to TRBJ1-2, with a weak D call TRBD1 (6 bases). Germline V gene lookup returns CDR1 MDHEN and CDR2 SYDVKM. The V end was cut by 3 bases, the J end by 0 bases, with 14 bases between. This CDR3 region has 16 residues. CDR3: CASSLTSAGANYGYTF. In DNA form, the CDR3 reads TGTGCCAGCAGTTTGACGTCGGCAGGGGCTAACTATGGCTACACCTTC.

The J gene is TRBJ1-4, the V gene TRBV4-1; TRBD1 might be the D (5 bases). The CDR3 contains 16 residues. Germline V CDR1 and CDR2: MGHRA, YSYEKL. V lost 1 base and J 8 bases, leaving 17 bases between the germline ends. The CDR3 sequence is CASSQAHPARGEKLFF. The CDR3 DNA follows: TGCGCCAGCAGCCAAGCCCACCCTGCTCGGGGGGAAAAACTGTTTTTT.

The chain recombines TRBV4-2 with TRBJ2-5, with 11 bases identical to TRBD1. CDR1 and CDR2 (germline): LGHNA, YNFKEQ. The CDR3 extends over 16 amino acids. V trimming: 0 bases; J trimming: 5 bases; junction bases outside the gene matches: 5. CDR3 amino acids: CASSQDVGQGAETQYF. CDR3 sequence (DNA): TGTGCCAGCAGCCAAGATGTAGGACAGGGGGCCGAGACCCAGTACTTC.

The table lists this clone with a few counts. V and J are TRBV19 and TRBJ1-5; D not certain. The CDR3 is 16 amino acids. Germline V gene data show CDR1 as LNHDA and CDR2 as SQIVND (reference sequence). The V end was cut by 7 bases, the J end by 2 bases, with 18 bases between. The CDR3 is CASTRLRSDGNQPQHF. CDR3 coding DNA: TGTGCCAGTACCCGACTTAGGTCGGATGGCAATCAGCCCCAGCATTTT. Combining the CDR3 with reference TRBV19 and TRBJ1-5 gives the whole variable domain DGGITQSPKYLFRKEGQNVTLSCEQNLNHDAMYWYRQDPGQGLRLIYYSQIVNDFQKGDIAEGYSVSREKKESFPLTVTSAQKNPTAFYLCASTRLRSDGNQPQHFGDGTRLSIL.

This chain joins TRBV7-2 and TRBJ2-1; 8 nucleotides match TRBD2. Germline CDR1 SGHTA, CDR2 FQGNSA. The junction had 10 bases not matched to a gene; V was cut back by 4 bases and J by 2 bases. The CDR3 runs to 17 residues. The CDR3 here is CASSSQGPGRAYNEQFF. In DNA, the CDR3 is TGTGCCAGCAGCTCGCAGGGCCCCGGGAGGGCCTACAATGAGCAGTTCTTC. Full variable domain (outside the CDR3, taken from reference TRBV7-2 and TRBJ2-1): GAGVSQSPSNKVTEKGKDVELRCDPISGHTALYWYRQSLGQGLEFLIYFQGNSAPDKSGLPSDRFSAERTGGSVSTLTIQRTQQEDSAVYLCASSSQGPGRAYNEQFFGPGTRLTVL.

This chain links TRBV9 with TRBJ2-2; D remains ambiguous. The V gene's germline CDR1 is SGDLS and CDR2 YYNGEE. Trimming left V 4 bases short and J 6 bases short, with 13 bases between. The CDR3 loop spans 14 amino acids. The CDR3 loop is CASSSILGAGELFF. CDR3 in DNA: TGTGCCAGCAGCTCAATTCTAGGCGCCGGGGAGCTGTTTTTT.

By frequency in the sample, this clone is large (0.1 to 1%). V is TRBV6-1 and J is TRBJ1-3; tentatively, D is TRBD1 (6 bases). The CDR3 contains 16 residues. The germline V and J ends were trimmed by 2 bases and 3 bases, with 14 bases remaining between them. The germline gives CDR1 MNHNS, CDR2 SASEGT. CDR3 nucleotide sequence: TGTGCCAGCAGTGAAACTGCCGGGGGCGGTGGAAACACCATATATTTT. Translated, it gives CASSETAGGGGNTIYF.